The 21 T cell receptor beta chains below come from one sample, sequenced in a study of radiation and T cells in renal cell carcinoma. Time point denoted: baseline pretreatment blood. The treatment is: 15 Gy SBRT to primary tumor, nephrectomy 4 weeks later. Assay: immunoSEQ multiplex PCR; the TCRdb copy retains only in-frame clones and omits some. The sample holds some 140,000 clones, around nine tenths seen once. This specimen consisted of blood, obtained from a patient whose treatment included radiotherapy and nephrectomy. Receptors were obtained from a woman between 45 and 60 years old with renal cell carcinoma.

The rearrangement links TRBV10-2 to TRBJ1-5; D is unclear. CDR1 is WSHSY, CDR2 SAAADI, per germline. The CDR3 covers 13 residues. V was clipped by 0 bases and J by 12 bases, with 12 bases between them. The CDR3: CASSESGQVVQHF. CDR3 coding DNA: TGCGCCAGCAGTGAGTCAGGGCAGGTTGTCCAGCATTTT.

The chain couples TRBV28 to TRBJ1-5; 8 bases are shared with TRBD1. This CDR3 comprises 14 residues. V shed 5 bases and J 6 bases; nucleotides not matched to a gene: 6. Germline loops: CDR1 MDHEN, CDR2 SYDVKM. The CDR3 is CASSAGGGGQPQHF. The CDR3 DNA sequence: TGTGCCAGCAGTGCAGGGGGCGGGGGTCAGCCCCAGCATTTT.

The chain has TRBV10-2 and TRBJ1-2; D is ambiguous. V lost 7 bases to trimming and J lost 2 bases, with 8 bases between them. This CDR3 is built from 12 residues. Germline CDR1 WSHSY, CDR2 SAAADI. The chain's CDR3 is CASTAQNYGYTF. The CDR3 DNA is TGCGCCAGCACAGCGCAAAACTATGGCTACACCTTC.

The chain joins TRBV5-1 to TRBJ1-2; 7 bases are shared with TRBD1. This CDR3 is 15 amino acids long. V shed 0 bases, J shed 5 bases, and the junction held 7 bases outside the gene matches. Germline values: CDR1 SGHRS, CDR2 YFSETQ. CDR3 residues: CASSLVVGTEYGYTF. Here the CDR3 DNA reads TGCGCCAGCAGCTTGGTGGTAGGGACAGAGTATGGCTACACCTTC.

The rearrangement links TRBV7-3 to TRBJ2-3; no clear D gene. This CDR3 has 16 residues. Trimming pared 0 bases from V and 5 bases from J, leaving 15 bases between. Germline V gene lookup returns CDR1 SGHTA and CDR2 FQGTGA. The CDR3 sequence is CASSLTPLTGVDTQYF. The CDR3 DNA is TGTGCCAGCAGCTTAACCCCCTTAACGGGCGTAGATACGCAGTATTTT. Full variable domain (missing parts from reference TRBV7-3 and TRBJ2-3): GAGVSQTPSNKVTEKGKYVELRCDPISGHTALYWYRQSLGQGPEFLIYFQGTGAADDSGLPNDRFFAVRPEGSVSTLKIQRTERGDSAVYLCASSLTPLTGVDTQYFGPGTRLTVL.

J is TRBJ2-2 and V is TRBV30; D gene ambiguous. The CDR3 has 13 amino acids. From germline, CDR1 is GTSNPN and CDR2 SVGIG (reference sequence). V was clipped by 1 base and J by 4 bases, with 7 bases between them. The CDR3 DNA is TGTGCCTGGAGTGCCCTTCGCACCGGGGAGCTGTTTTTT. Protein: CAWSALRTGELFF.

This CDR3 reads CASSYSRNQETQYF. The CDR3 DNA reads as TGTGCCAGCAGTTACAGCCGTAATCAAGAGACCCAGTACTTC. The V call is TRBV6-5, the J call TRBJ2-5; D gene unclear. Germline-derived CDR1 and CDR2 are MNHEY and SVGAGI. The V end lost 2 bases, the J end lost 2 bases, and 9 bases lay between the germline ends. CDR3 length equals 14 residues.

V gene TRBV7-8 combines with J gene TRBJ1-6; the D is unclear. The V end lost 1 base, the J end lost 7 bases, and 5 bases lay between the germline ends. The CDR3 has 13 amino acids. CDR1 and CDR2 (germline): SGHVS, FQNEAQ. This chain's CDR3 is CASSLVGNSPLHF. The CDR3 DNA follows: TGTGCCAGCAGCTTAGTAGGAAATTCACCCCTCCACTTT.

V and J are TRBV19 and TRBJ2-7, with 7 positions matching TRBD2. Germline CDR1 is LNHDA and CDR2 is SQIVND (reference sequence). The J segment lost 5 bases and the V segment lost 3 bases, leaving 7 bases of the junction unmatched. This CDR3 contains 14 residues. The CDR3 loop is CASSIAGTMNEQYF. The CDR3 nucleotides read TGTGCCAGTAGTATTGCCGGGACTATGAACGAGCAGTACTTC.

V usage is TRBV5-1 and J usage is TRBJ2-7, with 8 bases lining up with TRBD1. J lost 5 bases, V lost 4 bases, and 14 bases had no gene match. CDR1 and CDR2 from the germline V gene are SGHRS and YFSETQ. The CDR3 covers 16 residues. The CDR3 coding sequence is TGCGCCAGCAGCGCAAGAGACAGGGGAGAGATGCACGAGCAGTACTTC. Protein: CASSARDRGEMHEQYF.

The CDR3 sequence: CATFSPVYGYTF. The CDR3 nucleotides are TGTGCCACCTTCTCCCCCGTCTATGGCTACACCTTC. The V call is TRBV6-4, the J call TRBJ1-2; D not resolved. This CDR3 region has 12 residues. CDR1 and CDR2 (germline): MRHNA, SNTAGT. V lost 10 bases to trimming and J lost 4 bases, with 13 bases between them.

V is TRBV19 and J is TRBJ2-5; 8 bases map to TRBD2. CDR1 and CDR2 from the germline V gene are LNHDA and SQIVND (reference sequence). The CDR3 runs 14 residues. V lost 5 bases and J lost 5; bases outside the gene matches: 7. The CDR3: CASSLTGGRETQYF. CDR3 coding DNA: TGTGCCAGTAGTCTCACGGGCGGGAGGGAGACCCAGTACTTC.

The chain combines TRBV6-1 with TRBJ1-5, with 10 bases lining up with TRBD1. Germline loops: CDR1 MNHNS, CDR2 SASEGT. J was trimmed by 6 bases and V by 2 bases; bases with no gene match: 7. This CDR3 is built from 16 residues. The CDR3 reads CASSEPGQGFSQPQHF. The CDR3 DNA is TGTGCCAGCAGTGAACCGGGACAGGGGTTTTCTCAGCCCCAGCATTTT.

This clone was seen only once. CDR3 residues: CASSEDRVRNEQFF. The CDR3, as DNA: TGCGCCAGCAGTGAGGACAGGGTAAGGAATGAGCAGTTCTTC. The chain recombines TRBV10-1 with TRBJ2-1, with 7 nucleotides matching TRBD1. The V gene's germline CDR1 is WNHNN and CDR2 SYGVQD (reference sequence). The CDR3 spans 14 residues. Unmatched junction bases numbered 5, after V lost 2 bases and J lost 7 bases.

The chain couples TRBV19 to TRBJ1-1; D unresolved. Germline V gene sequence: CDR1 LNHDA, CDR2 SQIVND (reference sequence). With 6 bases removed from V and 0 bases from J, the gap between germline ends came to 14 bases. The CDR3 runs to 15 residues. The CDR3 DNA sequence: TGTGCCAGTAGCCAAATGGGAGCATTGAACACTGAAGCTTTCTTT. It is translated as CASSQMGALNTEAFF.

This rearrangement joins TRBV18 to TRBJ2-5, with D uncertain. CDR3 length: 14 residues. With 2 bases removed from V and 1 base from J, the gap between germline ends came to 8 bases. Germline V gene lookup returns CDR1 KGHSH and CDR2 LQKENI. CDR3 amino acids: CASSPIGFQETQYF. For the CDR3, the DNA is TGTGCCAGCTCACCAATCGGTTTCCAAGAGACCCAGTACTTC.

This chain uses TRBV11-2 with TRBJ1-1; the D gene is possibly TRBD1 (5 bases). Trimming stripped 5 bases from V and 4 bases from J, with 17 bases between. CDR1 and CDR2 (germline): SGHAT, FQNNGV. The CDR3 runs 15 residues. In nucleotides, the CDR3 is TGTGCCAGCAGCCCCCTTAGAGGGGTGGCCACTGAAGCTTTCTTT. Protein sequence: CASSPLRGVATEAFF.

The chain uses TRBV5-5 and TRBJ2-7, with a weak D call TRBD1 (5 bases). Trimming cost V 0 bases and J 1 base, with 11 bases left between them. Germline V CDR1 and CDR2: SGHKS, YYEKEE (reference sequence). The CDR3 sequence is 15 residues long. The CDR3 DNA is TGTGCCAGCAGCTTGGGGGCAGGGATTTCCTACGAGCAGTACTTC. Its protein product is CASSLGAGISYEQYF.

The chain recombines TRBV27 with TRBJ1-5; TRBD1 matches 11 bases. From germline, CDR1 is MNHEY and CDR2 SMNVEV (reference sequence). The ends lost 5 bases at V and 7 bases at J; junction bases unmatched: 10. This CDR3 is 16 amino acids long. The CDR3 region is CASSATPGQGVQPQHF. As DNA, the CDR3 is TGTGCCAGCAGTGCCACACCGGGACAGGGGGTCCAGCCCCAGCATTTT.

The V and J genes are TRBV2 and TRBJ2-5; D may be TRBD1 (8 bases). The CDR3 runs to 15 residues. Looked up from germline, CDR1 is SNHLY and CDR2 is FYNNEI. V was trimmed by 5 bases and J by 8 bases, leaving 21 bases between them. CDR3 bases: TGTGCCAGCAGTTTCCGGGGGGCGGGGACAGGAACCCAGTACTTC. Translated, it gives CASSFRGAGTGTQYF.

CDR3 bases: TGTGCCAGCAGCGTTCAGACGGACGGGGAAGCTTTCTTT. This gives the protein CASSVQTDGEAFF. The chain uses TRBV9 and TRBJ1-1; D unclear. The germline gives CDR1 SGDLS, CDR2 YYNGEE. Trimming cost V 2 bases and J 8 bases, with 13 bases left between them. The CDR3 is made up of 13 amino acids.